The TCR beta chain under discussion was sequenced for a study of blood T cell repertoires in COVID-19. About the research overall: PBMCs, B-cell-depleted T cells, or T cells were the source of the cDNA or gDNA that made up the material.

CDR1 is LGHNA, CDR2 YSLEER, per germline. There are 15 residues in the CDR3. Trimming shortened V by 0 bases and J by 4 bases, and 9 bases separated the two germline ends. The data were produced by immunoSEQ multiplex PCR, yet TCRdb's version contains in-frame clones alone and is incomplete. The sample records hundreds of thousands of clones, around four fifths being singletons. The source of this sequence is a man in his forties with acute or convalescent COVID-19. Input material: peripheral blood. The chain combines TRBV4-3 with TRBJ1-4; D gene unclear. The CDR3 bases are TGCGCCAGCAGCCAAGATACGCCAGTTAATGAAAAACTGTTTTTT. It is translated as CASSQDTPVNEKLFF.